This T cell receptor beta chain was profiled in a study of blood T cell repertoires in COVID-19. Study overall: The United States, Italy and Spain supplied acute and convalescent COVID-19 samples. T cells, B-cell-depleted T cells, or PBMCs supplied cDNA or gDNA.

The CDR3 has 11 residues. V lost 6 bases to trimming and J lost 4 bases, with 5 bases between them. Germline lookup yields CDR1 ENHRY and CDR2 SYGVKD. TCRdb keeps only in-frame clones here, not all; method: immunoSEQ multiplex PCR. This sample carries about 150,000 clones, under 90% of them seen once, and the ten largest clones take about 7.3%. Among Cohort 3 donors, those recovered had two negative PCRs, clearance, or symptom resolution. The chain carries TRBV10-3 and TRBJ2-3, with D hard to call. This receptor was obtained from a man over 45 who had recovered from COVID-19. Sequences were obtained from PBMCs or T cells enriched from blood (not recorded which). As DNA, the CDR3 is TGTGCCATCAGGCGATCAGATACGCAGTATTTT. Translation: CAIRRSDTQYF.